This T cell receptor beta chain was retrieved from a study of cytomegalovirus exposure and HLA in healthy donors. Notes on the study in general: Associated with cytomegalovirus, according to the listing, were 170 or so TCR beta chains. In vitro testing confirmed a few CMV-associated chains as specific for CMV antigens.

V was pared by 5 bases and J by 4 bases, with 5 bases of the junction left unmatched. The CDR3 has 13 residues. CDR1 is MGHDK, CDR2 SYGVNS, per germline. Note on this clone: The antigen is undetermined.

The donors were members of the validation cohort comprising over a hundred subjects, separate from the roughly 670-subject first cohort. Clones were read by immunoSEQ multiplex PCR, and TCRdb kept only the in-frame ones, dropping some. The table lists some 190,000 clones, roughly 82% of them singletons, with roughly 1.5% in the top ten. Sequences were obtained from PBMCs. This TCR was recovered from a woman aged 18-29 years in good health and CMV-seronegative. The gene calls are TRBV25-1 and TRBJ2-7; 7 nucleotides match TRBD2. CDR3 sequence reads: CASSTAGLYEQYF. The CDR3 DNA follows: TGTGCCAGCAGTACAGCGGGATTGTACGAGCAGTACTTC.